These 24 T cell receptor beta chains originate from one sample sequenced in a study of control samples from healthy donors and cancer patients. Assay used: immunoSEQ multiplex PCR; TCRdb lists only in-frame clones, some missing. The top ten clones hold around 9.3% of a sample with about 150,000 clones, about 94% of them seen once. Sequencing was performed on blood. Receptor source: a woman aged 40 to 49 in good health.

J is TRBJ2-7 and V is TRBV9; D is unresolved. V was cut by 2 bases and J by 0 bases, with 6 bases left in between. The CDR3 totals 13 residues. Per germline, CDR1 SGDLS and CDR2 YYNGEE. CDR3 protein: CASSVASSYEQYF. CDR3 nucleotide sequence: TGTGCCAGCAGCGTGGCGAGCTCCTACGAGCAGTACTTC.

This clone has just one count. CDR3 in DNA: TGTGCCAGCAGTAGAAGCAATCAGCCCCAGCATTTT. This codes for CASSRSNQPQHF. V and J are TRBV25-1 and TRBJ1-5, with D hard to call. The germline gives CDR1 MGHDK, CDR2 SYGVNS. The CDR3 runs to 12 residues. V lost 5 bases and J lost 1, with 3 bases in between.

The chain combines TRBV28 with TRBJ2-7; 7 positions match TRBD2. This CDR3 region has 18 residues. CDR1 is MDHEN, CDR2 SYDVKM, per germline. J was trimmed by 4 bases and V by 3 bases; bases with no gene match: 18. The CDR3 sequence: CASSFLALPTSQTYEQYF. The DNA for the CDR3 is TGTGCCAGCAGTTTTCTGGCCCTCCCGACTAGCCAAACTTACGAGCAGTACTTC.

This clone has a single count. The chain couples TRBV5-5 to TRBJ1-6; D gene uncertain. Germline V gives CDR1 SGHKS, CDR2 YYEKEE (reference sequence). Trimming took 0 bases from V and 7 from J, leaving 8 bases between them. The CDR3 length is 14 residues. The CDR3 loop reads CASSLVVSNSPLHF. CDR3 coding DNA: TGTGCCAGCAGCTTGGTTGTCTCGAATTCACCCCTCCACTTT.

This clone appeared a single time. The chain recombines TRBV6-8 with TRBJ1-2; D might be TRBD1 (6 bases). Trimming took off 6 bases at V and 2 bases at J, with 19 bases between the two ends. Germline V gene lookup returns CDR1 MNHGY and CDR2 SAAAGT. The length of the CDR3 is 16 residues. CDR3 region: CASRGRWDKSNYGYTF. The CDR3 DNA sequence: TGTGCCAGCAGGGGACGATGGGACAAATCGAACTATGGCTACACCTTC.

This chain joins TRBV20-1 and TRBJ2-3, with D tentatively TRBD2 (6 bases). CDR1 and CDR2 from the germline V gene are DFQATT and SNEGSKA (reference sequence). This CDR3 region has 13 residues. V dropped 3 bases and J dropped 2 bases, with 9 bases sitting between them. The CDR3 spells CSASGGNTDTQYF. The CDR3 DNA is TGCAGTGCTAGTGGCGGGAACACAGATACGCAGTATTTT.

This chain uses TRBV28 with TRBJ1-5; D not resolved. V was pared by 4 bases and J by 10 bases, with 17 bases between. This CDR3 has 14 residues. The germline gives CDR1 MDHEN, CDR2 SYDVKM. CDR3 nucleotides: TGTGCCAGCAGTTCGAAACTCTCTGTGAAACCCCAGCATTTT. Protein sequence: CASSSKLSVKPQHF.

This sequence joins TRBV4-1 and TRBJ1-1; 9 nucleotides align to TRBD1. Germline V gives CDR1 MGHRA, CDR2 YSYEKL. V was clipped by 0 bases and J by 4 bases; unmatched bases: 0. The CDR3 length is 14 residues. The CDR3 reads CASSQEQGATEAFF. DNA of the CDR3: TGCGCCAGCAGCCAAGAACAGGGGGCCACTGAAGCTTTCTTT.

J is TRBJ2-3 and V is TRBV19, with 8 bases matching TRBD1. The CDR3 length is 16 residues. J was trimmed by 0 bases and V by 8 bases; bases with no gene match: 10. The germline CDR1 and CDR2 sequences are LNHDA and SQIVND (reference sequence). The CDR3 DNA is TGTGCCAGTGCTTATTCGGACAGGGACAGCACAGATACGCAGTATTTT. Protein sequence: CASAYSDRDSTDTQYF.

V gene TRBV7-2 combines with J gene TRBJ2-1, with TRBD1 as a possible D gene (5 bases). V was clipped by 1 base and J by 4 bases, with 11 bases between them. The CDR3 is made up of 15 amino acids. Germline CDR1 reads SGHTA; CDR2 reads FQGNSA. The CDR3 nucleotides are TGTGCCAGCAGCTTAGATGTGGGGCCTTACAATGAGCAGTTCTTC. Translation gives CASSLDVGPYNEQFF.

The CDR3 DNA is TGTGCCAGCAGCTCGGACAGCCACTCCTACGAGCAGTACTTC. This encodes CASSSDSHSYEQYF. The genes are TRBV5-4 and TRBJ2-7, with D tentatively TRBD1 (6 bases). CDR1 is SGHNT and CDR2 is YYREEE in the germline V gene (reference sequence). The CDR3 length is 14 residues. The germline V and J ends were trimmed by 3 bases and 0 bases, with 10 bases remaining between them.

The rearrangement links TRBV5-1 to TRBJ1-1; no clear D. The CDR3 has 11 residues. Looked up from germline, CDR1 is SGHRS and CDR2 is YFSETQ. Trimming removed 4 bases from V and 4 bases from J, with 5 bases in between. This chain's CDR3 is CASSAGTEAFF. The CDR3 DNA reads TGCGCCAGCAGCGCTGGCACTGAAGCTTTCTTT. Full variable domain (missing parts from reference TRBV5-1 and TRBJ1-1): KAGVTQTPRYLIKTRGQQVTLSCSPISGHRSVSWYQQTPGQGLQFLFEYFSETQRNKGNFPGRFSGRQFSNSRSEMNVSTLELGDSALYLCASSAGTEAFFGQGTRLTVV.

The chain uses TRBV11-2 and TRBJ1-1, with 7 bases identical to TRBD1. V was clipped by 4 bases and J by 4 bases; unmatched bases: 3. The length of the CDR3 is 13 residues. Germline loops: CDR1 SGHAT, CDR2 FQNNGV. The CDR3 protein is CASSSQGGTEAFF. The CDR3 DNA is TGTGCCAGCAGCTCCCAGGGGGGCACTGAAGCTTTCTTT. Looking up the rest from reference TRBV11-2 and TRBJ1-1 gives the full variable domain: EAGVAQSPRYKIIEKRQSVAFWCNPISGHATLYWYQQILGQGPKLLIQFQNNGVVDDSQLPKDRFSAERLKGVDSTLKIQPAKLEDSAVYLCASSSQGGTEAFFGQGTRLTVV.

The chain couples TRBV10-2 to TRBJ1-6; no reliable D call. Germline CDR1 is WSHSY and CDR2 is SAAADI. CDR3 size: 14 residues. V lost 0 bases and J lost 6, with 6 bases in between. The CDR3 loop reads CASSESYSNSPLHF. The CDR3 coding sequence is TGCGCCAGCAGTGAGTCGTACAGTAATTCACCCCTCCACTTT.

The J gene is TRBJ2-2, the V gene TRBV7-2; 7 positions match TRBD1. The CDR3 spans 15 residues. CDR1 is SGHTA and CDR2 is FQGNSA in the germline V gene. V lost 6 bases to trimming and J lost 2 bases; unmatched junction nucleotides: 6. In DNA form, the CDR3 reads TGTGCCAGCAGACCTACAGGGGCAAACACCGGGGAGCTGTTTTTT. Its translation: CASRPTGANTGELFF. Supplemented by reference TRBV7-2 and TRBJ2-2, the full variable domain reads GAGVSQSPSNKVTEKGKDVELRCDPISGHTALYWYRQSLGQGLEFLIYFQGNSAPDKSGLPSDRFSAERTGGSVSTLTIQRTQQEDSAVYLCASRPTGANTGELFFGEGSRLTVL.

This chain uses TRBV3-1 (or the pseudogene TRBV3-2) with TRBJ1-6; D is ambiguous. Trimming pared 2 bases from V and 9 bases from J, leaving 14 bases between. This CDR3 spans 15 amino acids. The germline gives CDR1 LGHDT, CDR2 YNNKEL (reference sequence). The CDR3 loop is CASSQTAGWGSPLHF. Here the CDR3 DNA reads TGTGCCAGCAGCCAAACTGCGGGTTGGGGTTCACCCCTCCACTTT.

The chain has TRBV4-1 and TRBJ1-2; 9 nucleotides match TRBD1. The CDR3 covers 15 residues. Germline CDR1 MGHRA, CDR2 YSYEKL. V dropped 4 bases and J dropped 3; count of bases not matched to a gene: 6. The CDR3 DNA sequence: TGCGCCAGCAGCCGAGGGGACAGGGAGGACTATGGCTACACCTTC. Amino acids: CASSRGDREDYGYTF.

The rearrangement links TRBV19 to TRBJ2-5, with a possible D match to TRBD1 (5 bases). This CDR3 has 16 amino acids. The germline V gene has CDR1 LNHDA and CDR2 SQIVND (reference sequence). Trimming shortened V by 1 base and J by 5 bases, and 17 bases separated the two germline ends. The DNA for the CDR3 is TGTGCCAGTAGTATAGGTGTGGGCAGGGATGGGGAGACCCAGTACTTC. Its protein product is CASSIGVGRDGETQYF.

The rearrangement uses TRBV3-1 (or the pseudogene TRBV3-2) and TRBJ2-7; D remains ambiguous. Trimming pared 3 bases from V and 3 bases from J, leaving 3 bases between. The CDR3 is 11 residues long. Germline V gene sequence: CDR1 LGHDT, CDR2 YNNKEL (reference sequence). The CDR3 is CASSHNYEQYF. CDR3 bases: TGTGCCAGCAGCCACAACTACGAGCAGTACTTC.

This rearrangement joins TRBV10-3 to TRBJ2-2; 13 bases are shared with TRBD2. V shed 6 bases and J 5 bases; nucleotides not matched to a gene: 9. The germline V gene has CDR1 ENHRY and CDR2 SYGVKD. The CDR3 covers 17 residues. CDR3 in amino acids: CAIRTGLAGEGTGELFF. CDR3 nucleotides: TGTGCCATCAGGACCGGACTAGCGGGAGAGGGGACCGGGGAGCTGTTTTTT.

The rearrangement links TRBV12-5 to TRBJ1-2; D not resolved. V was shortened by 5 bases and J by 0 bases, with 22 bases between the two germline ends. Germline V CDR1 and CDR2: LGHNT, FRNRAP. The CDR3 length is 18 residues. This chain's CDR3 is CASGTQSDGRPANYGYTF. The DNA of the CDR3 is TGTGCTAGTGGTACACAGAGCGACGGCCGACCCGCTAACTATGGCTACACCTTC.

V and J are TRBV19 and TRBJ2-1, with a possible D match to TRBD2 (6 bases). This CDR3 has 15 amino acids. V was cut by 5 bases and J by 4 bases, with 15 bases left in between. Germline V gene data show CDR1 as LNHDA and CDR2 as SQIVND (reference sequence). The CDR3 DNA is TGTGCCAGTAGTTCCCGGGAGTTAGAGTACAATGAGCAGTTCTTC. This encodes CASSSRELEYNEQFF.

The rearrangement joins TRBV12-5 to TRBJ1-1; TRBD1 is a possible D gene (5 bases). Germline V gene data show CDR1 as LGHNT and CDR2 as FRNRAP. V was trimmed by 5 bases and J by 2 bases, leaving 9 bases between them. The CDR3 is 13 amino acids. The CDR3 nucleotides read TGTGCTAGTGGTCTGGGGGGTAACACTGAAGCTTTCTTT. It is translated as CASGLGGNTEAFF.

The rearrangement uses TRBV19 and TRBJ1-1; D is undetermined. Trimming took off 3 bases at V and 3 bases at J, with 11 bases between the two ends. This CDR3 has 14 residues. The germline V gene encodes CDR1 LNHDA and CDR2 SQIVND (reference sequence). CDR3 protein: CASSIGQRHTEAFF. CDR3 DNA sequence: TGTGCCAGTAGTATCGGTCAGAGACACACTGAAGCTTTCTTT. The full variable domain, completed using reference TRBV19 and TRBJ1-1, is DGGITQSPKYLFRKEGQNVTLSCEQNLNHDAMYWYRQDPGQGLRLIYYSQIVNDFQKGDIAEGYSVSREKKESFPLTVTSAQKNPTAFYLCASSIGQRHTEAFFGQGTRLTVV.